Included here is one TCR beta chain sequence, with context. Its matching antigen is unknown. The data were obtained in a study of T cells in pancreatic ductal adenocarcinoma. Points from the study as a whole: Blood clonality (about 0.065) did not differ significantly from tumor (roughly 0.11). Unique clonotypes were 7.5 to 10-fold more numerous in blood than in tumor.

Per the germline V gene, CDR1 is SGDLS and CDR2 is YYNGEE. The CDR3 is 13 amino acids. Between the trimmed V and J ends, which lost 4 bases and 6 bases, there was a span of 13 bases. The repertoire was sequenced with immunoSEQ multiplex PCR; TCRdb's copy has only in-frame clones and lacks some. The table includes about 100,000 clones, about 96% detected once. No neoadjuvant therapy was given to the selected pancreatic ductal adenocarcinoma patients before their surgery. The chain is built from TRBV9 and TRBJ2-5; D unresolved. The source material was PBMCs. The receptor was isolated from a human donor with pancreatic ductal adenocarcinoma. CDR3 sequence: CASSKSSMKTQYF. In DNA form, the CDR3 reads TGTGCCAGCAGCAAAAGTTCTATGAAGACCCAGTACTTC.